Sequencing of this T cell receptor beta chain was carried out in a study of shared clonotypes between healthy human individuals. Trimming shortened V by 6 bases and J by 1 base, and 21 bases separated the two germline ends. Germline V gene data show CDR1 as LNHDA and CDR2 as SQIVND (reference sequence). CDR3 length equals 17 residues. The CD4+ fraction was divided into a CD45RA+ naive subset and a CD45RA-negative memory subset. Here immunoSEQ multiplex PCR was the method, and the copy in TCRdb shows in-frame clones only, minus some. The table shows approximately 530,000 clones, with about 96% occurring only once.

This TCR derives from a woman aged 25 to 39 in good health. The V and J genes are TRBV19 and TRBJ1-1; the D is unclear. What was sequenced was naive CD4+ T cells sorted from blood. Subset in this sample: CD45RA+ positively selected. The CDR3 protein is CASSTPSWGRGNTEAFF. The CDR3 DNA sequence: TGTGCCAGTAGCACCCCGAGTTGGGGTCGAGGGAACACTGAAGCTTTCTTT.